Reported below is one T cell receptor (beta chain). The CDR3 is made up of 15 amino acids. V trimming: 6 bases; J trimming: 7 bases; junction bases outside the gene matches: 6. CDR1 and CDR2 from the germline V gene are SGHTA and FQGTGA. The sample comes from a study of blood T cell repertoires in COVID-19. The wider study: The study drew acute and convalescent COVID-19 samples from the United States, Italy and Spain.

The protocol was immunoSEQ multiplex PCR, while the TCRdb copy is restricted to in-frame clones and leaves out a portion. The table shows over 350,000 clones, with roughly 90% occurring only once. The participants were between about 18 and 89 years old and came from roughly 24 US areas. The rearrangement uses TRBV7-3 and TRBJ2-1, with TRBD2 identical over 13 bases. The sequence was collected from a woman between 35 and 50 years old who had been exposed to COVID-19. The sequenced sample consisted of PBMCs or T cells enriched from blood (not recorded which). CDR3 bases: TGTGCCAGCAGTCAGGGACTAGCGGGATTTAATGAGCAGTTCTTC. This sequence encodes CASSQGLAGFNEQFF.